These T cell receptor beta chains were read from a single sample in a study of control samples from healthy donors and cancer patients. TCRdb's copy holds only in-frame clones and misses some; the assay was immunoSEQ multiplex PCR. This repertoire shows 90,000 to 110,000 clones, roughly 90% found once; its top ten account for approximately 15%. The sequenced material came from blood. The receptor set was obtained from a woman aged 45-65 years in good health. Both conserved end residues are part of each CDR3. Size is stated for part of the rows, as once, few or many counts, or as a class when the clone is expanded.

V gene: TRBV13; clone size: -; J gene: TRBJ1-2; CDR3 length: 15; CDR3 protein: CASSLRGHLSYGYTF
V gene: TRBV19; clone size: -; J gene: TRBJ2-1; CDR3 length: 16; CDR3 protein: CASSIYLAGTQAEQFF
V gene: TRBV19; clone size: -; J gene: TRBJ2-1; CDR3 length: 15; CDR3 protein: CASSASYTGAHEQFF
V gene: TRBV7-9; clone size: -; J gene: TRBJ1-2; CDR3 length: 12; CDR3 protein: CASRMGGYGYTF
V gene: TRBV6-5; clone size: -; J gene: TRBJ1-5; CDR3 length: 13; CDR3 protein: CASNGQGNQPQHF
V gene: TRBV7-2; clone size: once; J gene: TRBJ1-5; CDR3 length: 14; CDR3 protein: CASSSDGGERPQHF
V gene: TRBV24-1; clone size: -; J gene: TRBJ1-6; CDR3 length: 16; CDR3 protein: CATSGDRISGNSPLHF
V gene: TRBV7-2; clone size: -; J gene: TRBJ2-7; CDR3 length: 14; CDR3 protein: CASSLDPGDYEQYF
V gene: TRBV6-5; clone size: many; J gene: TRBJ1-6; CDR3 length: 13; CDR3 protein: CASSYQGSSPLHF
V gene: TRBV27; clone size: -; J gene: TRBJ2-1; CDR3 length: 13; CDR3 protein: CATIAGSYNEQFF
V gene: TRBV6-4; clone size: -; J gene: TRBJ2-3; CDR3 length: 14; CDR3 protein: CASSDSGGTDTQYF
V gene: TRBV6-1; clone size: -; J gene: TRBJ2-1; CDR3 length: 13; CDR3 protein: CASSTESYNEQFF
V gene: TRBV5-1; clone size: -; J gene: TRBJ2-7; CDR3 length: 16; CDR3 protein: CASSPKSTGQPYEQYF
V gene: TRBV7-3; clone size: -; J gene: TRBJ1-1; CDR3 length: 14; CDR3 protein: CASSLEGGDTEAFF
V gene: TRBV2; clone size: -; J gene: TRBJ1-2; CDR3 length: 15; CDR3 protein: CASSEQGSRRNGYTF
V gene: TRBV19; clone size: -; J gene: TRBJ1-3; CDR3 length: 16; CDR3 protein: CASSIRSGAAGNTIYF
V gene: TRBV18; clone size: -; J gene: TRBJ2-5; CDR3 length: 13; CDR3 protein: CASSGQGGETQYF
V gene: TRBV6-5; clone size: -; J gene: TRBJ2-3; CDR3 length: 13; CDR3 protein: CASGAKGTDTQYF